This T cell receptor beta chain was profiled in a study of identifying expanded T cells in peripheral blood. This table comes from immunoSEQ multiplex PCR, and its TCRdb copy is limited to in-frame clones, with some not included. The data show approximately 130,000 clones, about four fifths seen once. Germline lookup yields CDR1 MNHNS and CDR2 SASEGT. Trimming removed 1 base at V and 7 bases at J, with 10 bases between. The CDR3 runs 13 residues. Collection occurred without any documented infections or immune events in donors. The chain uses TRBV6-1 and TRBJ1-1; D unclear. Sequencing was performed on blood. The TCR originated in a person aged 18-70 years in good health. CDR3 sequence: CASSEGGGFEAFF. CDR3 bases: TGTGCCAGCAGTGAAGGGGGAGGTTTTGAAGCTTTCTTT.